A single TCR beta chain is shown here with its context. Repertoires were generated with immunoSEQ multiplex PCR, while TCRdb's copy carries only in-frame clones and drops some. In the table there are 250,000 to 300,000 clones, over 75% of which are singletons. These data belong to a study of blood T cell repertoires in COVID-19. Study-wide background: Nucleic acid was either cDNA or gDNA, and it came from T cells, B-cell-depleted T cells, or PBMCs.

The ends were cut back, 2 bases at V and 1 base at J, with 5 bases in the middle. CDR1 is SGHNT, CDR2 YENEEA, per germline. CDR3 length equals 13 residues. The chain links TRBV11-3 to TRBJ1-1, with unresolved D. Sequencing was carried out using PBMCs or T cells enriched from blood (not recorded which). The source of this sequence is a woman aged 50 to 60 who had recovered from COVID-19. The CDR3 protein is CASSLFGNTEAFF. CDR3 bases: TGTGCCAGCAGCTTATTCGGGAACACTGAAGCTTTCTTT.